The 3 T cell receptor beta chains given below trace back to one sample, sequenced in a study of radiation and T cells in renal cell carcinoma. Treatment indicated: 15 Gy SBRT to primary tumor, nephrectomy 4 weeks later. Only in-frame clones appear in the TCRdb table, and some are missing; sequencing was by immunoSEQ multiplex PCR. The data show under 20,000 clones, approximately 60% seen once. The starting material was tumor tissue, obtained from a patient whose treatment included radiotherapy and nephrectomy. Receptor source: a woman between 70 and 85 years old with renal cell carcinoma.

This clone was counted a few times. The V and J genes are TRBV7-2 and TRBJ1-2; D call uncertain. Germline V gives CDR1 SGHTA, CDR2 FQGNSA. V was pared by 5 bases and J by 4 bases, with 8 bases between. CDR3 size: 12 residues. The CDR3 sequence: CASSETTYGYTF. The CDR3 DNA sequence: TGTGCCAGCAGCGAGACCACCTATGGCTACACCTTC.

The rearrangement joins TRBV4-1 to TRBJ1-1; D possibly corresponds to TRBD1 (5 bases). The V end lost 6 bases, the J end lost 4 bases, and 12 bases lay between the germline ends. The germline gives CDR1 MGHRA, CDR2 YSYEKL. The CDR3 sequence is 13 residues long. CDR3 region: CASSRGGATEAFF. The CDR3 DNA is TGCGCCAGCAGTAGAGGAGGGGCCACTGAAGCTTTCTTT.

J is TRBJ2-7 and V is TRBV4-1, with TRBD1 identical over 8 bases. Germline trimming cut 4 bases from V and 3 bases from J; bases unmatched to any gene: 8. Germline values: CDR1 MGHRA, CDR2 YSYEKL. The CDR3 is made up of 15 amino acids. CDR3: CASSPFGTGHYEQYF. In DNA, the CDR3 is TGCGCCAGCAGCCCTTTCGGGACAGGACACTACGAGCAGTACTTC.